This T cell receptor beta chain was sequenced during a study of blood T cell repertoires in COVID-19. Across the whole study: COVID-19 samples collected from the United States, Italy and Spain covered acute and convalescent phases.

V lost 2 bases and J lost 3; bases outside the gene matches: 6. Germline CDR1 reads SGHTS; CDR2 reads YDEGEE. The CDR3 length is 16 residues. Authors' analysis steps: By means of reference gene primer amplification, nucleated cell counts were estimated. Some clones are missing from TCRdb's copy, which holds only in-frame ones; the method was immunoSEQ multiplex PCR. V and J calls and clone size are as listed in that table; D and trimming were resolved from the DNA. Seen here are 60,000 to 65,000 clones, about nine tenths observed once, and the top ten hold around 9.1%. This rearrangement joins TRBV5-8 to TRBJ2-1; 9 bases agree with TRBD1. The sample consisted of peripheral blood. The sequence derives from a woman of 80 years or more with active COVID-19. DNA of the CDR3: TGTGCCAGCAGCTTATCTGGGACAGGGTACTACAATGAGCAGTTCTTC. As protein: CASSLSGTGYYNEQFF.